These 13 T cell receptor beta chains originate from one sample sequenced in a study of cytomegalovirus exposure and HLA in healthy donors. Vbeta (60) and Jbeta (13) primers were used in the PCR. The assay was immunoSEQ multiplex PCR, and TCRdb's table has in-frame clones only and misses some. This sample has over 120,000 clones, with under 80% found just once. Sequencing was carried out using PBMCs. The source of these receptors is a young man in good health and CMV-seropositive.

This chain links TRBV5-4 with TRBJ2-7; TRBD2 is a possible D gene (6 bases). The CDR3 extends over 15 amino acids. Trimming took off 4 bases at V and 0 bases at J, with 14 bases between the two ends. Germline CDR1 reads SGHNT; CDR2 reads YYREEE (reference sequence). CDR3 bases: TGTGCCAGCAGCCTCCCGCGGGGTAACTCCTACGAGCAGTACTTC. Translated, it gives CASSLPRGNSYEQYF. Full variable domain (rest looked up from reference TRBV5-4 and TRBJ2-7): ETGVTQSPTHLIKTRGQQVTLRCSSQSGHNTVSWYQQALGQGPQFIFQYYREEENGRGNFPPRFSGLQFPNYSSELNVNALELDDSALYLCASSLPRGNSYEQYFGPGTRLTVT.

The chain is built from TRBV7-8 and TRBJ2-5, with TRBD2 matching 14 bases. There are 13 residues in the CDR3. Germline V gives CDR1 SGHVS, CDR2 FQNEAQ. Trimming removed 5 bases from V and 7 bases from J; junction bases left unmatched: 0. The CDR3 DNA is TGTGCCAGCAGCGGGACTAGCGGGAGGACCCAGTACTTC. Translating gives CASSGTSGRTQYF. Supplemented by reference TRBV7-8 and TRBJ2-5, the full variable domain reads GAGVSQSPRYKVAKRGQDVALRCDPISGHVSLFWYQQALGQGPEFLTYFQNEAQLDKSGLPSDRFFAERPEGSVSTLKIQRTQQEDSAVYLCASSGTSGRTQYFGPGTRLLVL.

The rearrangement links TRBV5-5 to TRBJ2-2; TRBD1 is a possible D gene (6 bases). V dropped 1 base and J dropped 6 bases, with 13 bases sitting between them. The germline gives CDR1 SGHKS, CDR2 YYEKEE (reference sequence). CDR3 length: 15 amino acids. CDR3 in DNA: TGTGCCAGCAGCTTGTCAGGGGCGGTTGCCGGGGAGCTGTTTTTT. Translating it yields CASSLSGAVAGELFF.

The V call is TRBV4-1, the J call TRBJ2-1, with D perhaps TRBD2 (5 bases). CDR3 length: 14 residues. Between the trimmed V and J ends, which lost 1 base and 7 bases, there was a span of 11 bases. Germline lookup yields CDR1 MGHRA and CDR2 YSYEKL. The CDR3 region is CASSQVGEGNEQFF. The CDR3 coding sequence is TGCGCCAGCAGCCAAGTGGGCGAGGGAAATGAGCAGTTCTTC.

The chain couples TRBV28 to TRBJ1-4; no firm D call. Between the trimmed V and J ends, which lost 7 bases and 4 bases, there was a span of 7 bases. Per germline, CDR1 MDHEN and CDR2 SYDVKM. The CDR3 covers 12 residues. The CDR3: CASTVGNEKLFF. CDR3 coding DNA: TGTGCCAGCACGGTTGGTAATGAAAAACTGTTTTTT.

The CDR3 nucleotides read TGTGCCACCAGCAGAGGGAACAGGGGCCAAGAGACCCAGTACTTC. Translated, it gives CATSRGNRGQETQYF. The V gene is TRBV15, the J gene TRBJ2-5, with TRBD1 identical over 7 bases. V gave up 1 base and J gave up 1 base; unmatched junction bases: 3. The CDR3 spans 15 residues. Germline lookup yields CDR1 LNHNV and CDR2 YYDKDF (reference sequence).

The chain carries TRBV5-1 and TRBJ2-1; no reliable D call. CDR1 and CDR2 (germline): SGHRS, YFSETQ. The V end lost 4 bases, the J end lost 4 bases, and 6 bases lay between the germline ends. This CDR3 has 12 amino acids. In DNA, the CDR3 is TGCGCCAGCAGCGAGACATACAATGAGCAGTTCTTC. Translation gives CASSETYNEQFF.

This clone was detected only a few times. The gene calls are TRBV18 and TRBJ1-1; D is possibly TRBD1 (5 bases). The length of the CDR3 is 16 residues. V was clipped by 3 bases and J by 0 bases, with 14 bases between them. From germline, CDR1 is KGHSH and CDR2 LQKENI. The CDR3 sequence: CASSPLDIYMNTEAFF. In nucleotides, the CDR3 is TGTGCCAGCTCACCTTTGGACATCTACATGAACACTGAAGCTTTCTTT.

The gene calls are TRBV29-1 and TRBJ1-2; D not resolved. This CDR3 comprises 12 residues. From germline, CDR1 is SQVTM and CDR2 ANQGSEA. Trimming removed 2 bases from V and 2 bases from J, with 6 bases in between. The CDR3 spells CSVEWQNYGYTF. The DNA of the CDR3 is TGCAGCGTTGAATGGCAGAACTATGGCTACACCTTC.

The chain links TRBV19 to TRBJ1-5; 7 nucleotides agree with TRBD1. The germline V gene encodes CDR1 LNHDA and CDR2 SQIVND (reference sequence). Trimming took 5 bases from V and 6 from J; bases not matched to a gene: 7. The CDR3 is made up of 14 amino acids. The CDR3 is CASSSDRDGQPQHF. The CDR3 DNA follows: TGTGCCAGTAGTTCCGACAGGGACGGTCAGCCCCAGCATTTT.

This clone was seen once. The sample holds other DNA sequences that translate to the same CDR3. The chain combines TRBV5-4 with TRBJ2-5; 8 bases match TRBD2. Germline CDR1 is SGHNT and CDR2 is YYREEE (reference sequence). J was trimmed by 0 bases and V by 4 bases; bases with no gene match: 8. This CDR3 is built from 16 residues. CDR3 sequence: CASSPGGVADQETQYF. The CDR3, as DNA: TGTGCCAGCAGCCCGGGGGGGGTAGCCGACCAAGAGACCCAGTACTTC.

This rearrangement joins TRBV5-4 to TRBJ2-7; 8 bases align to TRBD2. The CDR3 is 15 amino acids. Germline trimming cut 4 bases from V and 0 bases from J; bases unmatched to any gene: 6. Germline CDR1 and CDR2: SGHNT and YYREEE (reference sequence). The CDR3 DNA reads TGTGCCAGCAGCCTGACTAGCGCAGGCTCCTACGAGCAGTACTTC. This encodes CASSLTSAGSYEQYF.

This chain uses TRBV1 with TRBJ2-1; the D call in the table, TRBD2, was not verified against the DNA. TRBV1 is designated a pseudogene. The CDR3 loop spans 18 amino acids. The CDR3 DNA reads TGCACCAGCAGCCAAGATATAACCGGCCAGCGGGGGGACAATGAGCAGTTCTTC. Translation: CTSSQDITGQRGDNEQFF.